These 7 T cell receptor beta chains originate from one sample sequenced in a study of human T cells and chemical hapten exposure (dated by TCRdb to the early 2020s). Per the publication, the time point label means: patch test 3, about 24 weeks after DPC sensitization. The treatment or condition label of this sample denotes: therapeutic diphenylcyclopropenone sensitization with weekly scalp DPC. Library creation used RACE. The data were produced on a NextSeq 500. The raw public data were reprocessed by TCRdb itself: fastp quality trimming at Q25, MiXCR clonotype calling, in-frame beta chains only. Rows are combined by CDR3 protein, so each entry shows the most common genes and DNA. This sample lists around 70,000 distinct CDR3 sequences; around 10% were detected once. The top ten hold roughly 1.5% of the sample. The sequencing used whole blood, collected in connection with sensitization to the hapten diphenylcyclopropenone (DPC). The receptor source for this set is a woman between 50 and 59 years old with alopecia areata. Some clones in this sample may be carry-over from other donors' samples.

As concerns this clonotype: One base away lies a much larger clone, so this may be a sequencing read error. V usage is TRBV7-9 and J usage is TRBJ1-5; 9 nucleotides match TRBD1. CDR1 is SEHNR, CDR2 FQNEAQ, per germline (reference sequence). This CDR3 is built from 13 residues. After removal of 4 bases from V and 5 bases from J, the junction contained 0 bases not matched to a gene. Written as DNA, the CDR3 is TGTGCCAGCAGCTGGACAGGGGATCAGCCCCAGCATTTT. Its protein product is CASSWTGDQPQHF.

In this sample, this clonotype turned up many times. The chain combines TRBV20-1 with TRBJ1-2; D not certain. In germline, CDR1 is DFQATT, CDR2 SNEGSKA (reference sequence). The V end was cut by 3 bases, the J end by 5 bases, with 10 bases between. The CDR3 contains 12 residues. The CDR3 here is CSASSGRYGYTF. The CDR3 DNA reads as TGCAGTGCTAGTAGCGGTAGATATGGCTACACCTTC.

This clonotype was recorded many times. The rearrangement links TRBV18 to TRBJ1-4; TRBD1 agrees at 7 bases. The trim removed 4 bases at V and 2 bases at J, leaving 1 base unmatched. The CDR3 covers 14 residues. CDR1 KGHSH and CDR2 LQKENI come from the germline V gene. CDR3 nucleotide sequence: TGTGCCAGCTCACTGACAGGGACTAATGAAAAACTGTTTTTT. Translating it yields CASSLTGTNEKLFF.

The V gene is TRBV20-1, the J gene TRBJ2-5; D not certain. The length of the CDR3 is 14 residues. CDR1 and CDR2 (germline): DFQATT, SNEGSKA (reference sequence). The V end lost 2 bases, the J end lost 5 bases, and 15 bases lay between the germline ends. As DNA, the CDR3 is TGCAGTGCTAGAAAAGACCCCTCATCGGAGACCCAGTACTTC. It is translated as CSARKDPSSETQYF.

This clonotype was counted only a few times. The chain carries TRBV7-9 and TRBJ2-1; D possibly corresponds to TRBD2 (6 bases). Trimming removed 3 bases from V and 6 bases from J, with 24 bases in between. The CDR3 loop spans 18 amino acids. Germline V gives CDR1 SEHNR, CDR2 FQNEAQ (reference sequence). DNA for the CDR3: TGTGCCAGCAGCTTTGATTCTCGGGACTTAACCGGGGGCAATGAGCAGTTCTTC. Translated, it gives CASSFDSRDLTGGNEQFF. The full variable domain, in which reference TRBV7-9 and TRBJ2-1 provide the parts outside the CDR3, is DTGVSQNPRHKITKRGQNVTFRCDPISEHNRLYWYRQTLGQGPEFLTYFQNEAQLEKSRLLSDRFSAERPKGSFSTLEIQRTEQGDSAMYLCASSFDSRDLTGGNEQFFGPGTRLTVL.

In this sample, this clonotype turned up a few times. J is TRBJ1-4 and V is TRBV7-9; a possible D gene is TRBD1 (5 bases). V lost 1 base and J 6 bases, leaving 15 bases between the germline ends. The CDR3 contains 16 residues. CDR1 is SEHNR and CDR2 is FQNEAQ in the germline V gene (reference sequence). CDR3 bases: TGTGCCAGCAGCTTAGGGACACGGTCGGGGGATGAAAAACTGTTTTTT. It encodes CASSLGTRSGDEKLFF.

This clonotype was found many times. The chain joins TRBV7-8 to TRBJ1-1; D is ambiguous. This CDR3 has 11 amino acids. In germline, CDR1 is SGHVS, CDR2 FQNEAQ. V was clipped by 11 bases and J by 5 bases, with 12 bases between them. The CDR3 sequence: CAQMVLTEAFF. CDR3 bases: TGTGCCCAGATGGTTCTGACTGAAGCTTTCTTT.